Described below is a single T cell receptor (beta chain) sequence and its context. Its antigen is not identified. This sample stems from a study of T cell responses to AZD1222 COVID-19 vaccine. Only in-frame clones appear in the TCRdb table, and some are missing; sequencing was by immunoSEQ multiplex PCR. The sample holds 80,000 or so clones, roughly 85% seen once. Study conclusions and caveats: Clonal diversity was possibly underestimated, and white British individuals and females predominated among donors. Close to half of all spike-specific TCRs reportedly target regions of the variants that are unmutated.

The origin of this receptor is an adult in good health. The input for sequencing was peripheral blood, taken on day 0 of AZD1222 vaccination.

Written as DNA, the CDR3 is TGTGCCAGCAGCCCTGGGACATACAATGAGCAGTTCTTC. Amino acid sequence: CASSPGTYNEQFF. This chain connects TRBV6-6 to TRBJ2-1; D possibly corresponds to TRBD1 (6 bases). The V end was cut by 6 bases, the J end by 4 bases, with 10 bases between. The CDR3 is made up of 13 amino acids. CDR1 MNHNY and CDR2 SVGAGI come from the germline V gene (reference sequence).